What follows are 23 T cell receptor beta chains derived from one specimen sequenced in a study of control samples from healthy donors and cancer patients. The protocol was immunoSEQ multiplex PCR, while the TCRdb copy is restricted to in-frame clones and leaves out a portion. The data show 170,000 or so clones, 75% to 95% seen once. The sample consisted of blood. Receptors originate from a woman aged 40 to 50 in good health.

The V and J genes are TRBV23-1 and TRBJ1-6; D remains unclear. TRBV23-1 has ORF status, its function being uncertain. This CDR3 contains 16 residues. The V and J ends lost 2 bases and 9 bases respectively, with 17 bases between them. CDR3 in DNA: TGCGCCAGCAGTCAAGGGTTGGAGGGCGCCGGTTCACCCCTCCACTTT. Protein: CASSQGLEGAGSPLHF.

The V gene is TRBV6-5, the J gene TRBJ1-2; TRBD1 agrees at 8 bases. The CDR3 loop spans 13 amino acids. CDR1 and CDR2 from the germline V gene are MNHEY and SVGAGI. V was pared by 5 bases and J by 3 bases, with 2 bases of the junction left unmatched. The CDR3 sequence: CASSTTGDYGYTF. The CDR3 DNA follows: TGTGCCAGCAGTACGACAGGGGACTATGGCTACACCTTC.

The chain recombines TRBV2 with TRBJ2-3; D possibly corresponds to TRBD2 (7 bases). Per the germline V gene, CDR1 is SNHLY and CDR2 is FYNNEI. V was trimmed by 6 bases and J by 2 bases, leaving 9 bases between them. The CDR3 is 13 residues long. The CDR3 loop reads CASRRGPTDTQYF. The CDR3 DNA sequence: TGTGCCAGCAGGCGGGGGCCCACAGATACGCAGTATTTT.

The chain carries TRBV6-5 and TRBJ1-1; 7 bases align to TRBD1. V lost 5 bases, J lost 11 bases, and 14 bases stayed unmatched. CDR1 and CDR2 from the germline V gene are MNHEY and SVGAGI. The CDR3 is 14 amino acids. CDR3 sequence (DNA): TGTGCCAGCAGTCGTGACAGGGACTTTCGTAACGCTTTCTTT. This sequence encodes CASSRDRDFRNAFF.

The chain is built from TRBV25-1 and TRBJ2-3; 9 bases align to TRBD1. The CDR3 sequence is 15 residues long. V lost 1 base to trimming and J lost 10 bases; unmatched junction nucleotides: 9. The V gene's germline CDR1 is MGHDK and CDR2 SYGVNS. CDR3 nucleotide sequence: TGTGCCAGCAGTGAATTTTGGACAGGGGATTTCGCGCAGTATTTT. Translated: CASSEFWTGDFAQYF.

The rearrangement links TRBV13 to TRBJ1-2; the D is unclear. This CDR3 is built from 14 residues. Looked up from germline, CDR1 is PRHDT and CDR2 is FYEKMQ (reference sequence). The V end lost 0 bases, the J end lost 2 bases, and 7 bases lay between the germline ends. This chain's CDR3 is CASSLGRGNYGYTF. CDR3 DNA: TGTGCCAGCAGCTTAGGGCGGGGAAACTATGGCTACACCTTC.

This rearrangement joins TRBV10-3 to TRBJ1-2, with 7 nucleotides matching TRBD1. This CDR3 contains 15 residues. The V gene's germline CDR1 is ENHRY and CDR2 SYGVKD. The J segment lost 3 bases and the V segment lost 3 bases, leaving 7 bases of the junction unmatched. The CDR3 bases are TGTGCCATCAGTGAAATCGGACAGGAGTACTATGGCTACACCTTC. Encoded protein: CAISEIGQEYYGYTF.

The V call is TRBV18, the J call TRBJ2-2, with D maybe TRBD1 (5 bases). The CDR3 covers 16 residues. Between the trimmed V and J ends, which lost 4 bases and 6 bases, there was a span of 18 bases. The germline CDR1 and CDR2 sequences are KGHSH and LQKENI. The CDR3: CASSLGQLTWSGELFF. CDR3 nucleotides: TGTGCCAGCTCACTGGGGCAATTGACCTGGTCCGGGGAGCTGTTTTTT.

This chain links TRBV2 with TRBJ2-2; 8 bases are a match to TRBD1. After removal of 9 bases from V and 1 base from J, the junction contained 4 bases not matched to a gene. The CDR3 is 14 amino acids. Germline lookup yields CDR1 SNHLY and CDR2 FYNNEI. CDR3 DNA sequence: TGTGCCAGTACCGGGACAGGGAACACCGGGGAGCTGTTTTTT. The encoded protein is CASTGTGNTGELFF.

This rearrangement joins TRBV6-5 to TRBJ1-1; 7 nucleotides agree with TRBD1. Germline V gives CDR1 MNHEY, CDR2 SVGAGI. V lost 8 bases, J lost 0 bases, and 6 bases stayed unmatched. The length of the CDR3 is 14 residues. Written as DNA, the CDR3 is TGTGCCAGCCGCCCCGGGACAGTGAACACTGAAGCTTTCTTT. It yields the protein CASRPGTVNTEAFF.

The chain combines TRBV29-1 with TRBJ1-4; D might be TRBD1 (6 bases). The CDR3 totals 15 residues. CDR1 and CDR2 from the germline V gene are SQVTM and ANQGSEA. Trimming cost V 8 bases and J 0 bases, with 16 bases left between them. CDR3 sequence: CSPGQGWATNEKLFF. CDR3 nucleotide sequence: TGCAGCCCCGGCCAGGGGTGGGCAACTAATGAAAAACTGTTTTTT.

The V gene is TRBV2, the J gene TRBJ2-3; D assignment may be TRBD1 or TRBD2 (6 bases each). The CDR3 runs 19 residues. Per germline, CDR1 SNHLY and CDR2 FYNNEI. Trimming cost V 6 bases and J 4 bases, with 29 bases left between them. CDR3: CASSPRYSGAKPGPDTQYF. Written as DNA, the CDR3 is TGTGCCAGCAGCCCGCGCTATTCGGGGGCCAAGCCGGGCCCAGATACGCAGTATTTT.

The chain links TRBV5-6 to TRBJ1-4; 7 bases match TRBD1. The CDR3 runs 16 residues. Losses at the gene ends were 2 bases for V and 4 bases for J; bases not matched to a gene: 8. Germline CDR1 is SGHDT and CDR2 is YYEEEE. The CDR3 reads CASSFLPGQLNEKLFF. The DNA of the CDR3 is TGTGCCAGCAGCTTTTTGCCGGGACAGCTTAATGAAAAACTGTTTTTT.

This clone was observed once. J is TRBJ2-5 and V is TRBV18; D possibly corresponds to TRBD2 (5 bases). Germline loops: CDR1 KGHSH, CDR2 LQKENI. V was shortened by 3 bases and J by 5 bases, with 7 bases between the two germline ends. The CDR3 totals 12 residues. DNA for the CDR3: TGTGCCAGCTCACCCGGCGGGGAGACCCAGTACTTC. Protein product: CASSPGGETQYF.

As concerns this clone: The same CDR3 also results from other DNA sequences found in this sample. The CDR3 DNA reads TGTGCCAGCAGCCAAGGGGGGACTGAAGCTTTCTTT. Its translation: CASSQGGTEAFF. This chain links TRBV3-1 (or the pseudogene TRBV3-2) with TRBJ1-1; D might be TRBD1 (5 bases). There are 12 residues in the CDR3. CDR1 LGHDT and CDR2 YNNKEL come from the germline V gene (reference sequence). V lost 1 base, J lost 5 bases, and 5 bases lay in between.

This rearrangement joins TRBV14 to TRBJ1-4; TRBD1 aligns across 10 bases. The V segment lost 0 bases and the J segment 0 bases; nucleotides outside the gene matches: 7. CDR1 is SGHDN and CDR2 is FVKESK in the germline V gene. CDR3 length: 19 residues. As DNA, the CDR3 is TGTGCCAGCAGCCAAGAGAGGTGGACAGGGGGATCAACTAATGAAAAACTGTTTTTT. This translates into CASSQERWTGGSTNEKLFF.

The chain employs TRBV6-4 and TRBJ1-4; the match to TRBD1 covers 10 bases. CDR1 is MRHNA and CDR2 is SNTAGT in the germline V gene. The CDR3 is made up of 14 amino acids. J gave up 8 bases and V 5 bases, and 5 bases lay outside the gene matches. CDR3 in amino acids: CASSPGTGEEKLFF. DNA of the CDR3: TGTGCCAGCAGTCCAGGGACAGGGGAAGAAAAACTGTTTTTT.

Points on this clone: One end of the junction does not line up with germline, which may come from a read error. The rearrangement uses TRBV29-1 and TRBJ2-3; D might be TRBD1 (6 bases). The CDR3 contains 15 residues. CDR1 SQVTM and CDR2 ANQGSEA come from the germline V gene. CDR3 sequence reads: CSVEDARGSRDTQYF. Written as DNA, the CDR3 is TGCAGCGTTGAAGATGCGAGGGGGAGCAGAGATACGCAGTATTTT.

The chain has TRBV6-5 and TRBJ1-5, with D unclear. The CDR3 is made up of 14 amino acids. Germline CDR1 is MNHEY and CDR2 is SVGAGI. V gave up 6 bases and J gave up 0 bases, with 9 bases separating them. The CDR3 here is CASRYDYSNQPQHF. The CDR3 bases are TGTGCCAGCAGGTATGACTATAGCAATCAGCCCCAGCATTTT.

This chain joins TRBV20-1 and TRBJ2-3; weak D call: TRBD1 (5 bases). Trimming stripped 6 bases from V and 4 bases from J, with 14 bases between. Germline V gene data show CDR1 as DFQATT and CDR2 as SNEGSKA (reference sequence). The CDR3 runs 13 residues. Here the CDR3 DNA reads TGCAGTGCGAGTCTCTCCAGGGCAGATACGCAGTATTTT. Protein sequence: CSASLSRADTQYF.

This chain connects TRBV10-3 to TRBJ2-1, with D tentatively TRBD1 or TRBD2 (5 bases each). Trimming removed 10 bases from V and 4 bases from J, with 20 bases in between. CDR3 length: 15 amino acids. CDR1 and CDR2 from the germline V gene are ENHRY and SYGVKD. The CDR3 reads CATTHLSGPYNEQFF. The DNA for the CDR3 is TGTGCCACGACCCATCTCTCGGGGCCTTACAATGAGCAGTTCTTC.

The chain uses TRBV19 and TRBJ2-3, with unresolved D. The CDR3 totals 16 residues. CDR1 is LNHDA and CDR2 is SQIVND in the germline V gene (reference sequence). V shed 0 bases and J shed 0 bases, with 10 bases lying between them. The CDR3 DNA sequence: TGTGCCAGTAGTATAGATGATTCAGATAGCACAGATACGCAGTATTTT. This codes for CASSIDDSDSTDTQYF.

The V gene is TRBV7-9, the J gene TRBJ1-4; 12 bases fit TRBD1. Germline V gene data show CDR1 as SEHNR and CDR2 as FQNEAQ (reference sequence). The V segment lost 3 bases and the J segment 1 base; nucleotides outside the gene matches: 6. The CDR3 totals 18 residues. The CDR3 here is CASSFGTGGLQTNEKLFF. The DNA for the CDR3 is TGTGCCAGCAGCTTTGGGACAGGGGGCTTGCAAACTAATGAAAAACTGTTTTTT.